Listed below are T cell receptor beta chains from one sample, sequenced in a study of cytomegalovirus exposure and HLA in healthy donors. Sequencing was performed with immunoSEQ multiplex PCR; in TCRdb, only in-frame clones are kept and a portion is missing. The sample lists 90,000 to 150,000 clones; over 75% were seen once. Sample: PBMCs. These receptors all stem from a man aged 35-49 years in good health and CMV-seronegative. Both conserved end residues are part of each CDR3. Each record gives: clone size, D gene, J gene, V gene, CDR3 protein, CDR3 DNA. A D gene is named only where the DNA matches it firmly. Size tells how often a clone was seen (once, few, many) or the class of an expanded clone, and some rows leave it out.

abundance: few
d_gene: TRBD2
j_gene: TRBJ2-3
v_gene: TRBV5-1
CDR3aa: CASSSAGTSGSGGTDTQYF
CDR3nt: TGCGCCAGCAGCTCGGCCGGGACTAGCGGGAGCGGAGGCACAGATACGCAGTATTTT

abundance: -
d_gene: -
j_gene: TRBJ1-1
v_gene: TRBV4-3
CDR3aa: CASSQGLRGQAFF
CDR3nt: TGCGCCAGCAGCCAAGGCCTCAGAGGGCAGGCTTTCTTT

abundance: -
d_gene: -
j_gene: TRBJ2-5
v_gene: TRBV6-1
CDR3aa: CASSEAWSQETQYF
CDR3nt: TGTGCCAGCAGTGAAGCGTGGAGTCAAGAGACCCAGTACTTC

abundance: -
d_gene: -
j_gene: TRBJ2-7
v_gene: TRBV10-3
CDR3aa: CAISGRHEQYF
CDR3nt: TGTGCCATCAGTGGGAGGCACGAGCAGTACTTC

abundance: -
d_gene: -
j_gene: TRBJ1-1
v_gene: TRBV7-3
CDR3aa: CASSAQAGYEAFF
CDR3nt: TGTGCCAGCAGCGCGCAGGCGGGTTATGAAGCTTTCTTT

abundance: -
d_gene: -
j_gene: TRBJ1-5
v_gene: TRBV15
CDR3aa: CATSGGFFRNQPQHF
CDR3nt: TGTGCCACCAGCGGCGGGTTTTTTCGCAATCAGCCCCAGCATTTT

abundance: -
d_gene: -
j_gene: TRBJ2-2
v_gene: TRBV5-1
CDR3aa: CASRREGWTGELFF
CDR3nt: TGCGCCAGCAGGAGAGAGGGTTGGACCGGGGAGCTGTTTTTT

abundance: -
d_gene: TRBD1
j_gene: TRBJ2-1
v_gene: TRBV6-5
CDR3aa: CASSRRTGQDEQFF
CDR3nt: TGTGCCAGCAGCCGGAGGACAGGGCAGGATGAGCAGTTCTTC

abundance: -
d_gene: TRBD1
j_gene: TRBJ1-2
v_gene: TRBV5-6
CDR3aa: CASSLATGQGAYGYTF
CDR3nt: TGTGCCAGCAGCTTGGCGACGGGACAGGGGGCCTATGGCTACACCTTC

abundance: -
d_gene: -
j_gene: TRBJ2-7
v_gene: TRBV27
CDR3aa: CASSLGGSYYEQYF
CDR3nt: TGTGCCAGCAGTTTAGGGGGCAGCTACTACGAGCAGTACTTC

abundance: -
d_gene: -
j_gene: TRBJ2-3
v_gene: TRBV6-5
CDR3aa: CASSYSAVPTDTQYF
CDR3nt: TGTGCCAGCAGTTACTCGGCCGTTCCCACAGATACGCAGTATTTT

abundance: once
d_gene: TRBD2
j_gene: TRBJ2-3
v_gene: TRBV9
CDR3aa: CASSVRMAGGGDTQYF
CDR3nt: TGTGCCAGCAGTGTAAGAATGGCGGGGGGTGGTGATACGCAGTATTTT

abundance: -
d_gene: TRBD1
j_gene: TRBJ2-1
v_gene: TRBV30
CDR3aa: CARSPGQGAGEQFF
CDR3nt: TGTGCCCGCTCTCCGGGACAGGGGGCGGGTGAGCAGTTCTTC

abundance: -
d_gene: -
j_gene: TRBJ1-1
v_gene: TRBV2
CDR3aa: CASSEGGRGRVEAFF
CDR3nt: TGTGCCAGCAGTGAAGGGGGGCGGGGGAGGGTTGAAGCTTTCTTT

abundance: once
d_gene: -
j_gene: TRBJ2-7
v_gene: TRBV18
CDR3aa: CASSRERSGSSYEQYF
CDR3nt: TGTGCCAGCTCACGAGAGAGGAGCGGCAGCTCCTACGAGCAGTACTTC

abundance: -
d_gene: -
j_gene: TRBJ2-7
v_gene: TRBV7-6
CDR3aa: CASSLASGFGGALYEQYF
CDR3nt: TGTGCCAGCAGCTTAGCGTCTGGTTTCGGCGGGGCCCTCTACGAGCAGTACTTC

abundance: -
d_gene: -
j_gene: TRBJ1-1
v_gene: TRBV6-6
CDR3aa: CASSYPLTDRSEAFF
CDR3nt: TGTGCCAGCAGTTATCCCTTGACAGATCGGTCTGAAGCTTTCTTT

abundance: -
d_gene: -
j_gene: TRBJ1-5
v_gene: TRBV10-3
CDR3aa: CAISGLEAQPQHF
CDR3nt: TGTGCCATCAGTGGCCTTGAAGCTCAGCCCCAGCATTTT

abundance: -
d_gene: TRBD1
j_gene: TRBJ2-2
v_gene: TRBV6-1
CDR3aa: CASSEDYGTANTGELFF
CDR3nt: TGTGCCAGCAGTGAAGATTATGGGACAGCCAACACCGGGGAGCTGTTTTTT

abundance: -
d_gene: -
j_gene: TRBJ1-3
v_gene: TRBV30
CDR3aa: CAWSSGTSSGNTIYF
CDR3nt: TGTGCCTGGAGCTCCGGGACATCATCTGGAAACACCATATATTTT

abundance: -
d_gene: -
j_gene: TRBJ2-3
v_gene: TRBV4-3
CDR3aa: CASSQVRSDTDTQYF
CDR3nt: TGCGCCAGCAGCCAGGTCAGGTCCGACACAGATACGCAGTATTTT

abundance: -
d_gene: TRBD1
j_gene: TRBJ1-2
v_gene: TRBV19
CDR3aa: CASRRDRVYGYTF
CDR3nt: TGTGCCAGTAGGAGGGACAGGGTTTATGGCTACACCTTC

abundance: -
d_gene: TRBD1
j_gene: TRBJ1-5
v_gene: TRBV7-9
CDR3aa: CASSSQGDQPQHF
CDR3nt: TGTGCCAGCAGCTCCCAGGGGGATCAGCCCCAGCATTTT

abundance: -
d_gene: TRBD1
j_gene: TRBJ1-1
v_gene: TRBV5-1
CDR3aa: CASSSKTGGNTEAFF
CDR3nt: TGCGCCAGCAGCTCGAAGACAGGGGGCAACACTGAAGCTTTCTTT

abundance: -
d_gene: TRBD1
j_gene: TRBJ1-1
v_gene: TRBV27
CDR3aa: CASLGGKTEAFF
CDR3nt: TGTGCCAGTCTAGGGGGCAAAACTGAAGCTTTCTTT

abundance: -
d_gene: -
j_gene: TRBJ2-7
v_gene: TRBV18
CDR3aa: CASSPEGAFYEQYF
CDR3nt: TGTGCCAGCTCACCGGAGGGGGCCTTCTACGAGCAGTACTTC

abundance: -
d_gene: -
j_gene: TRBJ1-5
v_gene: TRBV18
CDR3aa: CASSPRGDQPQHF
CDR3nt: TGTGCCAGCTCACCCCGGGGGGATCAGCCCCAGCATTTT

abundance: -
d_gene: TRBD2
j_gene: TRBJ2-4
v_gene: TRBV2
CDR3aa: CASRPTSGIQYF
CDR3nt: TGTGCCAGCAGGCCGACTAGCGGCATTCAGTACTTC

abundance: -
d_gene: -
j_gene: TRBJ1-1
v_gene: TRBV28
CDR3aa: CASSTTGENTEAFF
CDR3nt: TGTGCCAGCAGCACGACAGGAGAGAACACTGAAGCTTTCTTT